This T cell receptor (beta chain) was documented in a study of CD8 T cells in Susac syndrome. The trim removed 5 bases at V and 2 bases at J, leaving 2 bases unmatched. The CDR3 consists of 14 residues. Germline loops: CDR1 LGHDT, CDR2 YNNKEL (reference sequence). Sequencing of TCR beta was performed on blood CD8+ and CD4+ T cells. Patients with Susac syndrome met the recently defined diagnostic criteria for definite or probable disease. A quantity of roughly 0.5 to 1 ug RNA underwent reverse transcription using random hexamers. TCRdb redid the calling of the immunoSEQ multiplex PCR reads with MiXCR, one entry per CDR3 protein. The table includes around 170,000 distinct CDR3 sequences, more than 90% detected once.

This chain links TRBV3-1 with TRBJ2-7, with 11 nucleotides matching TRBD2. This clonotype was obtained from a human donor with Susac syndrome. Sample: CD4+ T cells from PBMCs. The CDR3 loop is CASSDSGGAYEQYF. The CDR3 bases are TGTGCCAGCAGCGATAGCGGGGGGGCCTACGAGCAGTACTTC.